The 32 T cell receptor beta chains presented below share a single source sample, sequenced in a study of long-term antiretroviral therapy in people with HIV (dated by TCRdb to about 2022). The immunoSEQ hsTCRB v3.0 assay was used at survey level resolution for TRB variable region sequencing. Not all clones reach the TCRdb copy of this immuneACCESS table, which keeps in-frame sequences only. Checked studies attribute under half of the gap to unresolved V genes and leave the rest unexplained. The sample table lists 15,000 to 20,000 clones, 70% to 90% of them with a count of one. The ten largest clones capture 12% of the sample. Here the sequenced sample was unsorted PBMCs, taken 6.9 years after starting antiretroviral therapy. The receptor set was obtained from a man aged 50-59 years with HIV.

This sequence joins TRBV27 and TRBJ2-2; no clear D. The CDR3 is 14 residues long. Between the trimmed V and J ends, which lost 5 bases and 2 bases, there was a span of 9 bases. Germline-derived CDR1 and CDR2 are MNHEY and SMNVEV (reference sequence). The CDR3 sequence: CASSLYSNTGELFF. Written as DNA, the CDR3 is TGTGCCAGCAGTCTGTATTCAAACACCGGGGAGCTGTTTTTT.

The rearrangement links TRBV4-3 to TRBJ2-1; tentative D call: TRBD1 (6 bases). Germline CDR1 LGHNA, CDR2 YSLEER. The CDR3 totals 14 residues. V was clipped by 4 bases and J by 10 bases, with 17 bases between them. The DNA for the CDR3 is TGCGCCAGCAGCCCCCAGCAGGGGATCGGGGAGCAGTTCTTC. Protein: CASSPQQGIGEQFF.

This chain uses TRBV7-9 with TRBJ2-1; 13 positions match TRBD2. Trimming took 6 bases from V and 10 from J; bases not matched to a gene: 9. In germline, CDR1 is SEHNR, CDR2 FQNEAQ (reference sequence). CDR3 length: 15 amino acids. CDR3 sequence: CASRPRTSGSGEQFF. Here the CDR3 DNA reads TGTGCCAGCAGACCCAGGACTAGCGGGAGTGGGGAGCAGTTCTTC.

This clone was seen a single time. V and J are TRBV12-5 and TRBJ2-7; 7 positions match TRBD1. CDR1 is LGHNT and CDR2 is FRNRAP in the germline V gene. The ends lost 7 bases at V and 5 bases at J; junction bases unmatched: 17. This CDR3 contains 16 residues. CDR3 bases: TGTGCTAGTGCCCCCGGCACAGGGGTTTTATTAGACGAGCAGTACTTC. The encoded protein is CASAPGTGVLLDEQYF.

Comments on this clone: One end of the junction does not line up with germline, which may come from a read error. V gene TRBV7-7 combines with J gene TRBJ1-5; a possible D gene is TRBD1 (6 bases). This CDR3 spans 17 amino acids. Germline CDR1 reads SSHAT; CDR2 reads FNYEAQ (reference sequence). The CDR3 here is CASSLGVDSLKKGAQHF. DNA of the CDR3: TGTGCTAGCAGCTTAGGCGTGGACAGTCTAAAAAAGGGAGCCCAGCATTTT.

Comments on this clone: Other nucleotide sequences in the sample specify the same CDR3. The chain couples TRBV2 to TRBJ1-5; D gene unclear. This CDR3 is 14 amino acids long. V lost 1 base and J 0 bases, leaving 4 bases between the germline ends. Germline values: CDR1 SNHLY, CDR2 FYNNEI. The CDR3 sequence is CASSEGSSNQPQHF. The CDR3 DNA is TGTGCCAGCAGTGAAGGGAGTAGCAATCAGCCCCAGCATTTT.

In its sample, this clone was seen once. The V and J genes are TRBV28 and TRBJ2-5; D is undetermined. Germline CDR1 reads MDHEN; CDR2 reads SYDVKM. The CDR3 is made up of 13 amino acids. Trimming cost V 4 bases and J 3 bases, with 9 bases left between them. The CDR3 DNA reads TGTGCCAGCAGTTCCAAGATCGAAGAGACCCAGTACTTC. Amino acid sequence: CASSSKIEETQYF.

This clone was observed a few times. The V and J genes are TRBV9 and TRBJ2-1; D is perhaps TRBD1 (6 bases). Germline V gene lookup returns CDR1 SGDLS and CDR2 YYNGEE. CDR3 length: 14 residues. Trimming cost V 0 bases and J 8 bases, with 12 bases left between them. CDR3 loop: CASSVVGAGDEQFF. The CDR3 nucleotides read TGTGCCAGCAGCGTAGTGGGGGCAGGGGATGAGCAGTTCTTC.

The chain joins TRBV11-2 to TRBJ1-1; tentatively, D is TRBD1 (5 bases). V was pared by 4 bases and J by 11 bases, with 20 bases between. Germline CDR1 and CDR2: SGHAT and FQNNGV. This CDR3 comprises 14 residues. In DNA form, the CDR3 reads TGTGCCAGCAGCTCCTCATTGATAACAGGACTCGCTTTCTTT. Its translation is CASSSSLITGLAFF.

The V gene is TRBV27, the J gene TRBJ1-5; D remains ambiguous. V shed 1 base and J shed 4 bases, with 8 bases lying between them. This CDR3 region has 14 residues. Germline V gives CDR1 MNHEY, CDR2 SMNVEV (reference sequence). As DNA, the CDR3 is TGTGCCAGCAGTTTATATCTCACGAATCAGCCCCAGCATTTT. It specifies CASSLYLTNQPQHF.

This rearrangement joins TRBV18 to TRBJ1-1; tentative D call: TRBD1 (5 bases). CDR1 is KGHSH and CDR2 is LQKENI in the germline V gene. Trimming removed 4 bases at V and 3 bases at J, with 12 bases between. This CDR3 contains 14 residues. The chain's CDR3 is CASSLQGGDTEAFF. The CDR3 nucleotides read TGTGCCAGCTCACTTCAGGGAGGAGACACTGAAGCTTTCTTT.

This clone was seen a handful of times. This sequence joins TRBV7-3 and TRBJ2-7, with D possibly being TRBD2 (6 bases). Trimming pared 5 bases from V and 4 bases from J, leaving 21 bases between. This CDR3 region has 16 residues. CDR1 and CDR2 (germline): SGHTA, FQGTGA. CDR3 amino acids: CASSPLSTSYLYEQYF. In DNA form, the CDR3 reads TGTGCCAGCAGCCCTTTGTCAACTAGCTACTTGTACGAGCAGTACTTC. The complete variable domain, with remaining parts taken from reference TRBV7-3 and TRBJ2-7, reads GAGVSQTPSNKVTEKGKYVELRCDPISGHTALYWYRQSLGQGPEFLIYFQGTGAADDSGLPNDRFFAVRPEGSVSTLKIQRTERGDSAVYLCASSPLSTSYLYEQYFGPGTRLTVT.

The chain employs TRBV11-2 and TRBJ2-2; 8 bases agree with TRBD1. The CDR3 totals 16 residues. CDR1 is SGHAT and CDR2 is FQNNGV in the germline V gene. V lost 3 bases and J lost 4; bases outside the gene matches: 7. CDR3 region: CASSFLQGGRTGELFF. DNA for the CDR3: TGTGCCAGCAGCTTTTTACAGGGGGGCCGCACCGGGGAGCTGTTTTTT.

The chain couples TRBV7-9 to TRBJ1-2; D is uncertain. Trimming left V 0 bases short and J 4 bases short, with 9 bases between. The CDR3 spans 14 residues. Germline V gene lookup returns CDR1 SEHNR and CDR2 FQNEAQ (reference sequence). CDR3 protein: CASSLAYWPYGYTF. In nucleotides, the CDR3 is TGTGCCAGCAGCTTAGCCTACTGGCCCTATGGCTACACCTTC.

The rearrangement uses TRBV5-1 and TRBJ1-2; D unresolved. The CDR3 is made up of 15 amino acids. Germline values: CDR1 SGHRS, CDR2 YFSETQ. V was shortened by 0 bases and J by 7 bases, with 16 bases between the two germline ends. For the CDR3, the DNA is TGCGCCAGCAGCTTGGCCCCAGATGCTACCGGTGGCTACACCTTC. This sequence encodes CASSLAPDATGGYTF. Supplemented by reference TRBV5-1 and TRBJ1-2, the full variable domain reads KAGVTQTPRYLIKTRGQQVTLSCSPISGHRSVSWYQQTPGQGLQFLFEYFSETQRNKGNFPGRFSGRQFSNSRSEMNVSTLELGDSALYLCASSLAPDATGGYTFGSGTRLTVV.

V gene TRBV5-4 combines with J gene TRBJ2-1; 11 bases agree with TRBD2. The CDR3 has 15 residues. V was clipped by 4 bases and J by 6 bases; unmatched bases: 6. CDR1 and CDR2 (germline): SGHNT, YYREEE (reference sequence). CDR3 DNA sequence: TGTGCCAGCAGCCTGGATGGGACTAGCGGCAATGAGCAGTTCTTC. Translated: CASSLDGTSGNEQFF.

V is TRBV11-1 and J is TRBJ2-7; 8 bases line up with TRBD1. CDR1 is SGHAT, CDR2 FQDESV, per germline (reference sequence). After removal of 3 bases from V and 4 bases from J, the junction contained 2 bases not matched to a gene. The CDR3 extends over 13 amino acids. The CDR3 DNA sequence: TGTGCCAGCAGCTTCGACAGGGGATACGAGCAGTACTTC. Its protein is CASSFDRGYEQYF.

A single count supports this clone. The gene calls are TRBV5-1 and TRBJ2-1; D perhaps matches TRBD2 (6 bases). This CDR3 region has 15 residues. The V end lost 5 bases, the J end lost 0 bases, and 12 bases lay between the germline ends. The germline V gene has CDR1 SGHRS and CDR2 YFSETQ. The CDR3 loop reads CASSLGGNSYNEQFF. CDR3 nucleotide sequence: TGCGCCAGCAGTCTGGGCGGGAACTCCTACAATGAGCAGTTCTTC.

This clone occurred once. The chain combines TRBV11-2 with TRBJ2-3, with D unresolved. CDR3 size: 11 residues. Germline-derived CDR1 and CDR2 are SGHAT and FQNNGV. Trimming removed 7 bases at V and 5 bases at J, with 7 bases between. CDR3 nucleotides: TGTGCCAGCAAAGTCGGAGATACGCAGTATTTT. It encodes CASKVGDTQYF.

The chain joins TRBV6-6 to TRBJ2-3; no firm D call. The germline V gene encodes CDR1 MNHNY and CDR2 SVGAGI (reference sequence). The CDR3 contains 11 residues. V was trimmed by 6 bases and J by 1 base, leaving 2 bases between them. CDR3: CASSRTDTQYF. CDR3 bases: TGTGCCAGCAGCCGCACAGATACGCAGTATTTT.

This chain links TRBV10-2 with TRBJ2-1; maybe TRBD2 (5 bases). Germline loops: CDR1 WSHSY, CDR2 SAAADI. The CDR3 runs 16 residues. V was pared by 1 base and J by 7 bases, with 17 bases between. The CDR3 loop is CASSEFVRDLMNEQFF. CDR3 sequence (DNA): TGCGCCAGCAGTGAGTTTGTACGGGATTTGATGAATGAGCAGTTCTTC.

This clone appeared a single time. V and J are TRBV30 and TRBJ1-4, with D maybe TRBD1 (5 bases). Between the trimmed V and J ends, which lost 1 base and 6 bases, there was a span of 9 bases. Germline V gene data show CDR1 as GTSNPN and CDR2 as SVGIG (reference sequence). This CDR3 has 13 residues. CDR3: CAWSGGADEKLFF. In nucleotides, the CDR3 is TGTGCCTGGAGTGGCGGGGCGGATGAAAAACTGTTTTTT.

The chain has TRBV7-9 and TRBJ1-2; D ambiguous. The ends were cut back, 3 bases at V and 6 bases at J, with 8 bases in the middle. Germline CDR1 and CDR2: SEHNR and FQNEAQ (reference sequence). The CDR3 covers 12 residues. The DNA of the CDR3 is TGTGCCAGCAGCTTTGGAGGAAATGGCTACACCTTC. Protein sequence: CASSFGGNGYTF.

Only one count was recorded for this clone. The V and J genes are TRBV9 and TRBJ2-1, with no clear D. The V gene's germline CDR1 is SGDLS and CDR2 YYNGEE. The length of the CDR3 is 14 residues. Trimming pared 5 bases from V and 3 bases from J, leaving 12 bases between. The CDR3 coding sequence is TGTGCCAGCAGGGGTTTAGGAGACTACAATGAGCAGTTCTTC. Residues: CASRGLGDYNEQFF. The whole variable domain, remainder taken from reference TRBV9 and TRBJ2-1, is DSGVTQTPKHLITATGQRVTLRCSPRSGDLSVYWYQQSLDQGLQFLIQYYNGEERAKGNILERFSAQQFPDLHSELNLSSLELGDSALYFCASRGLGDYNEQFFGPGTRLTVL.

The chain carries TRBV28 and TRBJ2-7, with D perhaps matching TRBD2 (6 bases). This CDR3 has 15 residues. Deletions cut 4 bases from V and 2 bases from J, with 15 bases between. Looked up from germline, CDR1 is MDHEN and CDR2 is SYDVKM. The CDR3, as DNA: TGTGCCAGCAGTTCAGTCAGCGGGCCCACCTACGAGCAGTACTTC. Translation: CASSSVSGPTYEQYF. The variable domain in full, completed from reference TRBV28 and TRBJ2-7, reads DVKVTQSSRYLVKRTGEKVFLECVQDMDHENMFWYRQDPGLGLRLIYFSYDVKMKEKGDIPEGYSVSREKKERFSLILESASTNQTSMYLCASSSVSGPTYEQYFGPGTRLTVT.

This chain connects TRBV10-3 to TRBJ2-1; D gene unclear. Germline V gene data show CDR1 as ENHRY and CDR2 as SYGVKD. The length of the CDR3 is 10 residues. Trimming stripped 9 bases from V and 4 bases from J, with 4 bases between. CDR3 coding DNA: TGTGCCATAGGGTACAATGAGCAGTTCTTC. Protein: CAIGYNEQFF.

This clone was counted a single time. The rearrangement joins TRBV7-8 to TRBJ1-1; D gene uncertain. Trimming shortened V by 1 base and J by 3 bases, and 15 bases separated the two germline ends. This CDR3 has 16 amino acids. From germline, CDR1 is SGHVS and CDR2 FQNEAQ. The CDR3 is CASSLGPGRRHTEAFF. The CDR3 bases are TGTGCCAGCAGCTTAGGTCCGGGCAGACGCCACACTGAAGCTTTCTTT.

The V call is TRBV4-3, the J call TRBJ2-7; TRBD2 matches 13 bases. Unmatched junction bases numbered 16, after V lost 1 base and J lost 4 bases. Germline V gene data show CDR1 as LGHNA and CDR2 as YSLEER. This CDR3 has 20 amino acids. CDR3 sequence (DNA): TGCGCCAGCAGCCAAGTGGTAGATCCGGGACTAGCGGGGTTTAAATACGAGCAGTACTTC. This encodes CASSQVVDPGLAGFKYEQYF.

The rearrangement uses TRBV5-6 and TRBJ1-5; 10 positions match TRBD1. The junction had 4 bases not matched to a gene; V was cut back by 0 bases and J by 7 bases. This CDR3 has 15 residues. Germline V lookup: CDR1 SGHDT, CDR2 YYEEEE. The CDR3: CASSLGQGAGQPQHF. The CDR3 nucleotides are TGTGCCAGCAGCTTGGGACAGGGGGCAGGGCAGCCCCAGCATTTT.

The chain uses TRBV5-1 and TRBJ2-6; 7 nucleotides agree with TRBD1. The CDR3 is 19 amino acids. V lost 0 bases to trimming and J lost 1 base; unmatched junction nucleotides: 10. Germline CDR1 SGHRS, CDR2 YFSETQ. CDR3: CASSLGTGLTRSGANVLTF. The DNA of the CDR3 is TGCGCCAGCAGCTTGGGGACAGGCCTGACTCGGTCTGGGGCCAACGTCCTGACTTTC.

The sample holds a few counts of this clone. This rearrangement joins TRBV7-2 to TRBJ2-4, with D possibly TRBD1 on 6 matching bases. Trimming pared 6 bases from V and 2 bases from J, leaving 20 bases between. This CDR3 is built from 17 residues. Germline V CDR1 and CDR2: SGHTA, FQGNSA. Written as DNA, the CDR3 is TGTGCCAGCAGTAGGACCCGGGCCCAGGGGACCAAAAACATTCAGTACTTC. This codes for CASSRTRAQGTKNIQYF. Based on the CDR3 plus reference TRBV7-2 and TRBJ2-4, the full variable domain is GAGVSQSPSNKVTEKGKDVELRCDPISGHTALYWYRQSLGQGLEFLIYFQGNSAPDKSGLPSDRFSAERTGGSVSTLTIQRTQQEDSAVYLCASSRTRAQGTKNIQYFGAGTRLSVL.

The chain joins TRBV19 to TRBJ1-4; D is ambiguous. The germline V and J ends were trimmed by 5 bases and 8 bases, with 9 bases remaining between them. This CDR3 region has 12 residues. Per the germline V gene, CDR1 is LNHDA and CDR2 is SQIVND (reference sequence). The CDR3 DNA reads TGTGCCAGTAGTTCTGCTAGAGAAAAACTGTTTTTT. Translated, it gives CASSSAREKLFF.